The 13 T cell receptor beta chains listed next were all sequenced from one sample in a study of blood T cells in healthy people across ages. A second PCR of 7 to 11 cycles used a sample-barcoded 5' primer and a J-beta primer mix. MiXCR was run by TCRdb on the 5' RACE reads, yielding one entry per CDR3 protein. Of about 770,000 distinct CDR3 sequences detected, roughly 44% appear once; the ten largest clones hold approximately 19%. The specimen was blood. The receptors shown here come from a man aged 60-69 years in good health.

This clonotype was counted between two and nine times. The genes are TRBV5-1 and TRBJ2-1; D perhaps matches TRBD2 (5 bases). CDR3 length: 14 amino acids. Trimming pared 0 bases from V and 4 bases from J, leaving 8 bases between. CDR1 is SGHRS and CDR2 is YFSETQ in the germline V gene. CDR3 DNA: TGCGCCAGCAGCTTGGGGGAGCAATACAATGAGCAGTTCTTC. It translates to CASSLGEQYNEQFF.

The chain joins TRBV5-1 to TRBJ2-7, with D maybe TRBD2 (5 bases). Germline CDR1 and CDR2: SGHRS and YFSETQ. The V end lost 4 bases, the J end lost 0 bases, and 20 bases lay between the germline ends. The CDR3 spans 17 residues. The CDR3 protein is CASSPGLTRASSYEQYF. The CDR3 DNA reads as TGCGCCAGCAGCCCCGGTTTAACGAGGGCAAGCTCCTACGAGCAGTACTTC.

The rearrangement joins TRBV18 to TRBJ2-1; 13 nucleotides match TRBD2. Trimming took 3 bases from V and 10 from J; bases not matched to a gene: 3. Germline assignment: CDR1 KGHSH and CDR2 LQKENI. This CDR3 is 14 amino acids long. CDR3 protein: CASSPGLAGREQFF. The CDR3 coding sequence is TGTGCCAGCTCACCGGGACTAGCGGGGAGAGAGCAGTTCTTC. Filled out from reference TRBV18 and TRBJ2-1, the complete variable domain reads NAGVMQNPRHLVRRRGQEARLRCSPMKGHSHVYWYRQLPEEGLKFMVYLQKENIIDESGMPKERFSAEFPKEGPSILRIQQVVRGDSAAYFCASSPGLAGREQFFGPGTRLTVL.

CDR3: CASSLARGKSEAFF. In DNA form, the CDR3 reads TGTGCCAGCAGCTTAGCCCGGGGAAAGTCTGAAGCTTTCTTT. The V gene is TRBV7-8, the J gene TRBJ1-1, with D hard to call. Germline-derived CDR1 and CDR2 are SGHVS and FQNEAQ. Trimming shortened V by 0 bases and J by 6 bases, and 11 bases separated the two germline ends. This CDR3 has 14 residues.

The chain links TRBV6-5 to TRBJ2-5; D is possibly TRBD2 (5 bases). This CDR3 spans 16 amino acids. Germline V CDR1 and CDR2: MNHEY, SVGAGI. The V gene lost 6 bases and the J gene lost 4 bases, with 21 bases spanning the gap. The CDR3 spells CASRHLVGGLGETQYF. The CDR3 DNA follows: TGTGCCAGCAGACATCTCGTGGGCGGGTTGGGAGAGACCCAGTACTTC.

V usage is TRBV6-5 and J usage is TRBJ2-2, with 8 positions matching TRBD2. The CDR3 consists of 14 residues. The V and J ends lost 7 bases and 4 bases, in that order; junction bases with no gene match: 5. CDR1 is MNHEY and CDR2 is SVGAGI in the germline V gene. The CDR3 loop reads CASMTGGLTGELFF. CDR3 in DNA: TGTGCCAGCATGACGGGGGGGCTCACCGGGGAGCTGTTTTTT.

The chain couples TRBV6-4 to TRBJ2-2; 10 nucleotides agree with TRBD2. The CDR3 contains 15 residues. Germline CDR1 and CDR2: MRHNA and SNTAGT. V dropped 4 bases and J dropped 1; count of bases not matched to a gene: 0. The DNA of the CDR3 is TGTGCCAGCAGTGCTAGCGGGGGGAACACCGGGGAGCTGTTTTTT. This translates into CASSASGGNTGELFF.

The table lists this clonotype with a few counts. V gene TRBV20-1 combines with J gene TRBJ1-1, with D possibly being TRBD1 (5 bases). V was pared by 6 bases and J by 4 bases, with 15 bases between. Germline-derived CDR1 and CDR2 are DFQATT and SNEGSKA (reference sequence). This CDR3 is 13 amino acids long. The CDR3 loop reads CSAGGDVGTEAFF. The CDR3 nucleotides are TGCAGTGCAGGAGGGGATGTGGGCACTGAAGCTTTCTTT.

V is TRBV5-1 and J is TRBJ2-3; D may correspond to TRBD1 or TRBD2 (5 bases each). The CDR3 totals 15 residues. V was pared by 1 base and J by 0 bases, with 9 bases between. Germline V gives CDR1 SGHRS, CDR2 YFSETQ. CDR3 bases: TGCGCCAGCAGCTTGATGGGGGTTAGCACAGATACGCAGTATTTT. Its translation is CASSLMGVSTDTQYF. Complete variable domain (other parts from reference TRBV5-1 and TRBJ2-3): KAGVTQTPRYLIKTRGQQVTLSCSPISGHRSVSWYQQTPGQGLQFLFEYFSETQRNKGNFPGRFSGRQFSNSRSEMNVSTLELGDSALYLCASSLMGVSTDTQYFGPGTRLTVL.

This clonotype has a single count. The chain has TRBV20-1 and TRBJ2-4; D is perhaps TRBD1 (5 bases). Trimming pared 4 bases from V and 13 bases from J, leaving 14 bases between. The CDR3 runs 11 residues. Germline V gene lookup returns CDR1 DFQATT and CDR2 SNEGSKA (reference sequence). Written as DNA, the CDR3 is TGCAGTGCTACAATCCAGGGTGTGCAGTACTTC. Protein product: CSATIQGVQYF.

As to this clonotype: At one boundary the junction diverges from the germline segment, which might be a read error. The gene calls are TRBV6-5 and TRBJ1-3; D gene uncertain. CDR1 is MNHEY and CDR2 is SVGAGI in the germline V gene. The CDR3 consists of 18 residues. DNA of the CDR3: TGTGCTAGCAGTTACTCTGGCGGTGGAGCAGGCTCTGGAAACACCATATATTTT. Its translation: CASSYSGGGAGSGNTIYF.

This clonotype was picked up one time. The genes are TRBV7-2 and TRBJ2-7; possible D gene TRBD1, 8 bases. V shed 0 bases and J shed 2 bases, with 20 bases lying between them. Germline CDR1 and CDR2: SGHTA and FQGNSA. This CDR3 spans 18 amino acids. The DNA of the CDR3 is TGTGCCAGCAGCTTAGCGCCCACCTGGACAGGGAGGGCCTACGAGCAGTACTTC. It codes for CASSLAPTWTGRAYEQYF.

This clonotype was detected only a few times. J is TRBJ2-1 and V is TRBV5-1; D gene uncertain. Germline CDR1 is SGHRS and CDR2 is YFSETQ. V was trimmed by 4 bases and J by 0 bases, leaving 8 bases between them. The CDR3 is 14 residues long. The CDR3 here is CASSPWTSYNEQFF. The CDR3 region has the DNA TGCGCCAGCAGCCCCTGGACCTCCTACAATGAGCAGTTCTTC.